The clone carrying this T cell receptor beta chain has more than one count but fewer than ten. RNA transcripts served as the template for amplifying TCR beta CDR3 regions. HTBI primers drove first-round RT-PCR of the TCR CDR3. TCRdb reanalysed the multiplex PCR reads using MiXCR and keeps one entry per CDR3 protein. Here the sample spans under 350,000 distinct CDR3 sequences, around 20% being singletons. V was pared by 7 bases and J by 3 bases, with 9 bases of the junction left unmatched. The CDR3 consists of 14 residues. CDR1 is SQVTM, CDR2 ANQGSEA, per germline. This record belongs to a study of T cells in Graves' hyperthyroidism and ophthalmopathy.

Sequenced material: blood. This chain links TRBV29-1 with TRBJ2-3; 8 positions match TRBD2. The clonotype originates from a woman between 45 and 65 years old with Graves' hyperthyroidism. For the CDR3, the DNA is TGCAGCGCTCTTCGGGGGGGCAAGACAGATACGCAGTATTTT. It is translated as CSALRGGKTDTQYF.